The 27 T cell receptor beta chains below all came from one sample that was sequenced in a study of blood T cells in healthy people across ages. It was with a sample-barcoded 5' primer and a J-beta primer mix that a second PCR of about 6 to 12 cycles was run. TCRdb fed the 5' RACE reads into MiXCR, producing one record per CDR3 protein. The sample lists over 1.5 million distinct CDR3 sequences; roughly 49% were seen once. The sequencing input was blood. The source is a woman aged 40 to 50 in good health.

The chain combines TRBV20-1 with TRBJ1-6; 9 positions agree with TRBD1. Per germline, CDR1 DFQATT and CDR2 SNEGSKA (reference sequence). V trimming: 5 bases; J trimming: 6 bases; junction bases outside the gene matches: 5. There are 14 residues in the CDR3. CDR3 nucleotides: TGCAGTGCTTGGGGACAGGGAGGTAATTCACCCCTCCACTTT. Amino acid sequence: CSAWGQGGNSPLHF.

This chain uses TRBV7-2 with TRBJ1-5, with a tentative D call TRBD1 (6 bases). Germline V lookup: CDR1 SGHTA, CDR2 FQGNSA. The ends were cut back, 6 bases at V and 3 bases at J, with 15 bases in the middle. The CDR3 is 15 amino acids. This CDR3 reads CASRPTGTSNQPQHF. DNA of the CDR3: TGTGCCAGCAGACCGACCGGGACATCCAATCAGCCCCAGCATTTT.

The chain recombines TRBV10-3 with TRBJ2-1; the D gene could be TRBD1 or TRBD2 (6 bases each). The tail of the sequence fits TRBJ2-7 better, so the J call may be wrong. The CDR3 totals 15 residues. Germline V gene data show CDR1 as ENHRY and CDR2 as SYGVKD. The DNA of the CDR3 is TGTGCCATCAGTGACGGGGGCGGATCCTACAATGAGCAGTACTTC. This sequence encodes CAISDGGGSYNEQYF.

This clonotype has more than one count but fewer than ten. J is TRBJ2-3 and V is TRBV3-1; 8 nucleotides agree with TRBD2. V shed 4 bases, J shed 2 bases, and the junction held 11 bases outside the gene matches. From germline, CDR1 is LGHDT and CDR2 YNNKEL (reference sequence). The CDR3 covers 17 residues. CDR3 protein: CASSPFERGFDTDTQYF. CDR3 DNA: TGTGCCAGCAGCCCCTTCGAGCGGGGGTTCGACACAGATACGCAGTATTTT.

V is TRBV6-1 and J is TRBJ2-4; 12 nucleotides line up with TRBD1. The DNA end lines up better with TRBJ2-7; the J call may be wrong. CDR3 length: 15 residues. Looked up from germline, CDR1 is MNHNS and CDR2 is SASEGT. CDR3 protein: CASIRGQGATYEQYF. The CDR3 nucleotides are TGTGCCAGCATCAGGGGACAGGGGGCAACCTACGAGCAGTACTTC.

V and J are TRBV28 and TRBJ1-2; 7 bases are a match to TRBD1. Trimming at V came to 3 bases and at J to 0 bases, leaving 19 bases not matched to a gene. The CDR3 is 20 amino acids. Germline-derived CDR1 and CDR2 are MDHEN and SYDVKM. The CDR3 protein is CASSLVSWRETGEANYGYTF. The CDR3 DNA sequence: TGTGCCAGCAGTTTGGTATCTTGGCGTGAAACAGGGGAAGCTAACTATGGCTACACCTTC.

This clonotype was seen only a few times. The chain has TRBV7-2 and TRBJ1-2; weak D call: TRBD1 (5 bases). The CDR3 has 16 amino acids. Trimming cost V 3 bases and J 8 bases, with 22 bases left between them. CDR1 is SGHTA and CDR2 is FQGNSA in the germline V gene. CDR3 loop: CASSFRGGNSPLGYTF. DNA of the CDR3: TGTGCCAGCAGCTTTCGCGGGGGGAACAGTCCTCTCGGCTACACCTTC.

J is TRBJ2-3 and V is TRBV6-2 or TRBV6-3; D is unclear. The CDR3 runs 13 residues. Germline V gene data show CDR1 as MNHEY and CDR2 as SVGEGT. With 7 bases removed from V and 2 bases from J, the gap between germline ends came to 10 bases. Written as DNA, the CDR3 is TGTGCCAGCACCTGGGGTCTCACAGATACGCAGTATTTT. This encodes CASTWGLTDTQYF.

This clonotype was counted only a few times. The V gene is TRBV10-3, the J gene TRBJ2-1, with TRBD1 matching over 9 bases. Trimming took 8 bases from V and 4 from J; bases not matched to a gene: 15. CDR1 is ENHRY and CDR2 is SYGVKD in the germline V gene. This CDR3 is 17 amino acids long. The CDR3 DNA is TGTGCCATCTCACCTACTCAGGGGGGACAGGGATACAATGAGCAGTTCTTC. Translating gives CAISPTQGGQGYNEQFF.

The rearrangement links TRBV24-1 to TRBJ1-2; 10 positions match TRBD1. Germline loops: CDR1 KGHDR, CDR2 SFDVKD. The CDR3 is 15 amino acids. J gave up 4 bases and V 3 bases, and 4 bases lay outside the gene matches. The CDR3 DNA is TGTGCCACCAGTGATAGGGACAGGGGACGCTATGGCTACACCTTC. Amino acids: CATSDRDRGRYGYTF.

There are a few counts of this clonotype. V usage is TRBV28 and J usage is TRBJ1-4, with 11 bases identical to TRBD1. The V gene end was trimmed by 5 bases and the J gene end by 8 bases; junction bases not matched to a gene: 7. The germline gives CDR1 MDHEN, CDR2 SYDVKM. This CDR3 spans 15 amino acids. The CDR3 DNA sequence: TGTGCCAGCAGTGGCGGACAGGGGGCATGGGAAAAACTGTTTTTT. Its protein is CASSGGQGAWEKLFF.

This clonotype appeared a single time. The genes are TRBV7-6 and TRBJ1-2; D remains unclear. The germline V gene has CDR1 SGHVS and CDR2 FNYEAQ. This CDR3 spans 13 amino acids. Between the trimmed V and J ends, which lost 3 bases and 3 bases, there was a span of 8 bases. CDR3 in amino acids: CASSFEQYYGYTF. The CDR3 nucleotides read TGTGCCAGCAGCTTTGAGCAGTACTATGGCTACACCTTC.

V usage is TRBV12-3 or TRBV12-4 and J usage is TRBJ1-5; 7 positions agree with TRBD1. The V and J ends lost 0 bases and 1 base, in that order; junction bases with no gene match: 9. The CDR3 length is 18 residues. In DNA form, the CDR3 reads TGTGCCAGCAGTTTAGCGCTAGGGGGCTTGGGAAGCAATCAGCCCCAGCATTTT. This codes for CASSLALGGLGSNQPQHF.

CDR3 DNA sequence: TGTGCCAGCACCCCGAGATGGGGGACGAGGACCTACGAGCAGTACTTC. Translated: CASTPRWGTRTYEQYF. The rearrangement links TRBV11-2 to TRBJ2-7, with D possibly called TRBD1 or TRBD2 (5 bases each). The V gene lost 7 bases and the J gene lost 2 bases, with 21 bases spanning the gap. In germline, CDR1 is SGHAT, CDR2 FQNNGV. The CDR3 spans 16 residues.

This sequence joins TRBV5-6 and TRBJ1-5; D might be TRBD1 (5 bases). The CDR3 is made up of 16 amino acids. The ends were cut back, 4 bases at V and 2 bases at J, with 16 bases in the middle. Germline CDR1 SGHDT, CDR2 YYEEEE. The CDR3 coding sequence is TGTGCCAGCAGCCTTCAGGGCCGGGGGGGCAATCAGCCCCAGCATTTT. Translation gives CASSLQGRGGNQPQHF.

The chain's CDR3 is CASSLVLGTGLAKNIQYF. Written as DNA, the CDR3 is TGTGCCAGCAGCTTAGTTCTCGGTACAGGACTAGCCAAAAACATTCAGTACTTC. The chain has TRBV7-2 and TRBJ2-4; the D gene could be TRBD1 or TRBD2 (5 bases each). The CDR3 has 18 amino acids. The germline CDR1 and CDR2 sequences are SGHTA and FQGNSA. Trimming removed 1 base from V and 0 bases from J, with 16 bases in between.

This chain connects TRBV4-3 to TRBJ2-4, with 8 positions matching TRBD1. This CDR3 spans 17 amino acids. The ends lost 0 bases at V and 6 bases at J; junction bases unmatched: 10. CDR1 and CDR2 (germline): LGHNA, YSLEER. CDR3: CASSQDLTGGLGNIQYF. CDR3 DNA sequence: TGCGCCAGCAGCCAAGATTTAACAGGGGGGCTCGGAAACATTCAGTACTTC.

The genes are TRBV12-3 or TRBV12-4 and TRBJ2-7, with D hard to call. With 4 bases removed from V and 0 bases from J, the gap between germline ends came to 10 bases. This CDR3 spans 14 amino acids. The CDR3 is CASSYQSDSYEQYF. For the CDR3, the DNA is TGTGCCAGCAGTTATCAATCGGACTCCTACGAGCAGTACTTC.

V gene TRBV27 combines with J gene TRBJ2-7; D gene unclear. CDR3 length: 15 residues. Germline V gene data show CDR1 as MNHEY and CDR2 as SMNVEV (reference sequence). The V and J ends lost 0 bases and 1 base respectively, with 10 bases between them. CDR3 residues: CASSLSWTESYEQYF. DNA for the CDR3: TGTGCCAGCAGTTTATCCTGGACCGAATCCTACGAGCAGTACTTC.

The chain employs TRBV6-2 or TRBV6-3 and TRBJ2-1; D gene uncertain. The CDR3 runs to 12 residues. V was cut by 2 bases and J by 12 bases, with 11 bases left in between. Germline CDR1 reads MNHEY; CDR2 reads SVGEGT. The CDR3 sequence: CASSYLAFGQFF. The CDR3 bases are TGTGCCAGCAGTTACCTGGCCTTTGGGCAGTTCTTC.

This clonotype is a singleton in its sample. This rearrangement joins TRBV29-1 to TRBJ2-5; possibly TRBD2 for D (5 bases). Germline V gene data show CDR1 as SQVTM and CDR2 as ANQGSEA. The ends were cut back, 5 bases at V and 5 bases at J, with 15 bases in the middle. The CDR3 runs 13 residues. The CDR3 spells CSVTPLRGETQYF. The CDR3 coding sequence is TGCAGCGTTACCCCTTTACGGGGTGAGACCCAGTACTTC.

The chain joins TRBV7-2 to TRBJ2-4, with 12 bases lining up with TRBD1. The CDR3 contains 12 residues. Germline V lookup: CDR1 SGHTA, CDR2 FQGNSA. Losses at the gene ends were 5 bases for V and 15 bases for J; bases not matched to a gene: 5. The CDR3 is CASSTGQGAVYF. CDR3 nucleotides: TGTGCCAGCAGCACGGGACAGGGGGCTGTGTACTTC.

V and J are TRBV3-1 and TRBJ2-7; TRBD1 is a possible D gene (5 bases). The CDR3 consists of 15 residues. V lost 4 bases and J lost 2, with 15 bases in between. Looked up from germline, CDR1 is LGHDT and CDR2 is YNNKEL (reference sequence). Here the CDR3 reads CASSPGQGTAYEQYF. DNA of the CDR3: TGTGCCAGCAGCCCTGGACAAGGAACCGCCTACGAGCAGTACTTC.

The chain employs TRBV27 and TRBJ1-6; 7 bases match TRBD1. CDR3 size: 22 residues. Trimming removed 2 bases from V and 0 bases from J; junction bases left unmatched: 19. CDR1 is MNHEY and CDR2 is SMNVEV in the germline V gene (reference sequence). This CDR3 reads CASSLVPPDRALTSSYNSPLHF. In DNA, the CDR3 is TGTGCCAGCAGTTTAGTCCCGCCTGACAGGGCCCTCACGAGCTCCTATAATTCACCCCTCCACTTT.

The gene calls are TRBV29-1 and TRBJ2-1; no definite D call. The V and J ends lost 2 bases and 3 bases respectively, with 14 bases between them. Germline CDR1 and CDR2: SQVTM and ANQGSEA. There are 15 residues in the CDR3. The CDR3 DNA is TGCAGCGTTGAACAGGCGCTTCCCTTCTACAATGAGCAGTTCTTC. Translating gives CSVEQALPFYNEQFF.

The V call is TRBV2, the J call TRBJ2-1, with D perhaps matching TRBD1 or TRBD2 (5 bases each). From germline, CDR1 is SNHLY and CDR2 FYNNEI. The CDR3 length is 13 residues. V lost 7 bases, J lost 10 bases, and 17 bases lay in between. DNA of the CDR3: TGTGCCAGCAACCGGGACGGACCGGCGGAGCAGTTCTTC. It is translated as CASNRDGPAEQFF.

The chain recombines TRBV7-2 with TRBJ2-7; 8 bases agree with TRBD2. The CDR3 is 15 amino acids. Germline assignment: CDR1 SGHTA and CDR2 FQGNSA. With 1 base clipped from V and 4 bases from J, the junction kept 6 bases outside the gene matches. CDR3 amino acids: CASSLGRGGVYEQYF. In DNA form, the CDR3 reads TGTGCCAGCAGCTTAGGACGGGGGGGCGTGTACGAGCAGTACTTC. Looking up the rest from reference TRBV7-2 and TRBJ2-7 gives the full variable domain: GAGVSQSPSNKVTEKGKDVELRCDPISGHTALYWYRQSLGQGLEFLIYFQGNSAPDKSGLPSDRFSAERTGGSVSTLTIQRTQQEDSAVYLCASSLGRGGVYEQYFGPGTRLTVT.